This T cell receptor beta chain was sequenced for a study of pediatric ulcerative colitis. V was clipped by 5 bases and J by 8 bases; unmatched bases: 4. Germline CDR1 is SGHAT and CDR2 is FQNNGV. The CDR3 is made up of 15 amino acids. Sequencing was at survey level. Sequencing used immunoSEQ multiplex PCR; TCRdb keeps in-frame clones, though not all of them. The top ten hold around 5% of the sample, which has tens of thousands of clones, over 70% seen once. Notes on the study in general: Total lymphocyte DNA, not sorted subsets, was the template. No controls had the two rectal clonotypes shared by ulcerative colitis patients. Rectal repertoires separated controls, mild-moderate and acute severe colitis.

Regarding this clone: Antigen specificity is unknown.

The clonotype was recovered from a boy under 18 with moderate ulcerative colitis. The material sequenced was blood. This chain joins TRBV11-2 and TRBJ2-2; TRBD2 matches at 14 bases. The CDR3: CASSPGLAGAGELFF. In nucleotides, the CDR3 is TGTGCCAGCAGCCCGGGACTAGCGGGAGCGGGGGAGCTGTTTTTT. Full variable domain (missing parts from reference TRBV11-2 and TRBJ2-2): EAGVAQSPRYKIIEKRQSVAFWCNPISGHATLYWYQQILGQGPKLLIQFQNNGVVDDSQLPKDRFSAERLKGVDSTLKIQPAKLEDSAVYLCASSPGLAGAGELFFGEGSRLTVL.